This TCR beta chain was documented in a study of blood T cell repertoires in COVID-19. Background on the study: Some COVID-19 samples were acute and others convalescent; all came from the United States, Italy and Spain. Nucleic acid was either cDNA or gDNA, and it came from T cells, B-cell-depleted T cells, or PBMCs.

Per the authors' pipeline: The authors estimated nucleated cell counts from reference gene primer amplification. The protocol was immunoSEQ multiplex PCR, while the TCRdb copy is restricted to in-frame clones and leaves out a portion. That table furnishes V, J and clone size, whereas the DNA furnished D and trimming. The sample lists 650,000 to 800,000 clones; approximately 90% were seen once. The specimen sequenced was peripheral blood. This TCR was recovered from a woman between 18 and 29 years old with acute or convalescent COVID-19.

The DNA for the CDR3 is TGTGCCAGTAGCACCAGCCCGGGACAGGGAAACTATGGCTACACCTTC. This translates into CASSTSPGQGNYGYTF. The chain joins TRBV19 to TRBJ1-2, with 9 bases matching TRBD1. There are 16 residues in the CDR3. Trimming took 6 bases from V and 2 from J; bases not matched to a gene: 10. The germline V gene has CDR1 LNHDA and CDR2 SQIVND (reference sequence).